This T cell receptor (beta chain) was sequenced for a study of control samples from healthy donors and cancer patients. The germline V gene encodes CDR1 SNHLY and CDR2 FYNNEI. V lost 6 bases and J lost 5; bases outside the gene matches: 7. CDR3 size: 14 residues. Clones were read by immunoSEQ multiplex PCR, and TCRdb kept only the in-frame ones, dropping some. The sample records about 49,000 clones, 80% to 90% being singletons. The sequenced sample was PBMCs. The rearrangement links TRBV2 to TRBJ1-1; the match to TRBD1 covers 9 bases. The origin of this receptor is a woman in her forties or fifties with lung cancer. CDR3 residues: CASSGDRAVTEAFF. The CDR3 DNA reads as TGTGCCAGCAGCGGGGACAGGGCTGTAACTGAAGCTTTCTTT.